This T cell receptor (beta chain) was identified in a study of a mutant IDH1 vaccine in newly diagnosed glioma. Looking at the study overall: The initiation of vaccination occurred 4-6 weeks after radiotherapy alone, or with temozolomide cycles. Treated patients showed a male proportion of approximately 62%, a female proportion of 37.5%, and a mean age of around 40 years.

The sample's time point: week 11, during vaccination. A single vaccine dose contained 300 ug of mutant IDH1 20-mer peptide, and topical imiquimod was used with it. Regarding this clone: What it binds is not known.

TCRdb's table, derived via immunoSEQ multiplex PCR, lists solely in-frame clones and lacks some. The top ten hold roughly 0.62% of the sample, which has 100,000 to 120,000 clones, approximately 87% seen once. CDR3 size: 17 residues. With 0 bases clipped from V and 5 bases from J, the junction kept 9 bases outside the gene matches. Germline V CDR1 and CDR2: MNHNS, SASEGT. The receptor comes from a woman aged 45-65 years with glioma. The chain employs TRBV6-1 and TRBJ2-1; 8 nucleotides line up with TRBD2. The starting material was PBMCs, obtained from a glioma patient whose treatment included an IDH1 peptide vaccine. The CDR3 region is CASSEARGLGGNNEQFF. The CDR3 DNA reads as TGTGCCAGCAGTGAAGCTCGGGGACTAGGTGGGAACAATGAGCAGTTCTTC.